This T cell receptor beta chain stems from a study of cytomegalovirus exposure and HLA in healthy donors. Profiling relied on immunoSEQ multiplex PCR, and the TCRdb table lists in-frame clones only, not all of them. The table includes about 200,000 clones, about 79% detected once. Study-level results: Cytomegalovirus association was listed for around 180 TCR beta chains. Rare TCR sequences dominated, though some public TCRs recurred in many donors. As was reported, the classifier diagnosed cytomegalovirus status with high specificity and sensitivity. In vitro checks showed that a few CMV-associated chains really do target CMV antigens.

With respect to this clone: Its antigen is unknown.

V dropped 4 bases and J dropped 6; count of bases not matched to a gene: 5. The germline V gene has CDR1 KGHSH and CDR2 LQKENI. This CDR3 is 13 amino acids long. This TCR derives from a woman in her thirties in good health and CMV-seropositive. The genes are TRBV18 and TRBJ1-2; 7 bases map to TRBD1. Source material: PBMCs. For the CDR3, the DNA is TGTGCCAGCTCACTTGACAGGGCCGATGGCTACACCTTC. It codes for CASSLDRADGYTF. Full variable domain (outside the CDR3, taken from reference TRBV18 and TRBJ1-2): NAGVMQNPRHLVRRRGQEARLRCSPMKGHSHVYWYRQLPEEGLKFMVYLQKENIIDESGMPKERFSAEFPKEGPSILRIQQVVRGDSAAYFCASSLDRADGYTFGSGTRLTVV.